Each of the 5 T cell receptor beta chains below was sequenced from the same sample in a study of T cell clones after liver transplantation. Alloreactive TCRbeta sequences came from sequencing proliferating CFSE-low cells in the MLR. Repertoires were generated with immunoSEQ multiplex PCR, while TCRdb's copy carries only in-frame clones and drops some. The sample has about 2,900 clones, roughly 23% seen once. Their target antigens are unknown. The specimen was CD4+ T cells from PBMCs cultured with third-party cells. The receptor set was obtained from a human patient who received a liver transplant. These T cells may partly come from the graft donor.

This clone appeared a single time. In the same sample, other DNA sequences code for this CDR3. The chain is built from TRBV10-3 and TRBJ1-4; TRBD1 might be the D (5 bases). The CDR3 has 14 amino acids. With 4 bases removed from V and 0 bases from J, the gap between germline ends came to 6 bases. Germline values: CDR1 ENHRY, CDR2 SYGVKD. The CDR3 DNA follows: TGTGCCATCAGTGGGGGGGCAACTAATGAAAAACTGTTTTTT. Translation: CAISGGATNEKLFF.

V usage is TRBV5-6 and J usage is TRBJ2-2; the D gene is possibly TRBD1 (5 bases). This CDR3 region has 16 residues. Germline CDR1 and CDR2: SGHDT and YYEEEE. Trimming removed 5 bases from V and 0 bases from J, with 14 bases in between. The CDR3 is CASRYGHLSNTGELFF. CDR3 DNA: TGTGCCAGCAGATACGGACATCTTTCGAACACCGGGGAGCTGTTTTTT.

This clone was counted a few times. The rearrangement joins TRBV5-1 to TRBJ1-3, with TRBD1 as a possible D gene (5 bases). CDR1 and CDR2 (germline): SGHRS, YFSETQ. The CDR3 has 13 amino acids. Trimming removed 5 bases from V and 2 bases from J, with 8 bases in between. The CDR3 spells CASSWDAGNTIYF. CDR3 sequence (DNA): TGCGCCAGCAGTTGGGACGCTGGAAACACCATATATTTT.

A few counts support this clone. CDR3 coding DNA: TGCGCCAGCAGCTTTGAGCCCGACACCGGGGAGCTGTTTTTT. It yields the protein CASSFEPDTGELFF. The chain carries TRBV5-1 and TRBJ2-2; D is unresolved. This CDR3 is built from 14 residues. The V end was cut by 2 bases, the J end by 3 bases, with 8 bases between. Germline V gene lookup returns CDR1 SGHRS and CDR2 YFSETQ.

This clone was counted only a few times. The rearrangement uses TRBV29-1 and TRBJ2-7; 9 bases are shared with TRBD1. Per the germline V gene, CDR1 is SQVTM and CDR2 is ANQGSEA. There are 13 residues in the CDR3. Trimming at V came to 5 bases and at J to 9 bases, leaving 11 bases not matched to a gene. CDR3 DNA: TGCAGCGTTCACGGACAGGGGTCCCGGACGCAGTACTTC. Its protein product is CSVHGQGSRTQYF.